This TCR beta chain was profiled in a study of T cells in Graves' hyperthyroidism and ophthalmopathy. The CDR3 spans 13 residues. Trimming shortened V by 0 bases and J by 9 bases, and 14 bases separated the two germline ends. Looked up from germline, CDR1 is SQVTM and CDR2 is ANQGSEA. It was RNA transcripts that yielded the amplified TCR beta CDR3 regions. The HTBI primer set served for first-round RT-PCR of the TCR CDR3. TCRdb redid the calling of the multiplex PCR reads with MiXCR, one entry per CDR3 protein. The sample lists 450,000 to 700,000 distinct CDR3 sequences, around 45% occurring once. Comment on this clonotype: Its antigen is as yet unknown.

Study-wide findings and caveats: Most expanded thyroid clonotypes above 0.001 recurred in blood.

J is TRBJ2-5 and V is TRBV29-1, with a weak D call TRBD1 (5 bases). The sequence came from an adult woman with Graves' disease, either hyperthyroidism or ophthalmopathy (not recorded which). Sequencing was carried out using peripheral blood or thyroid tissue (not recorded which). CDR3 nucleotides: TGCAGCGTTGAAGATGGACACCCTGCCCCCCAGTACTTC. Its translation: CSVEDGHPAPQYF.